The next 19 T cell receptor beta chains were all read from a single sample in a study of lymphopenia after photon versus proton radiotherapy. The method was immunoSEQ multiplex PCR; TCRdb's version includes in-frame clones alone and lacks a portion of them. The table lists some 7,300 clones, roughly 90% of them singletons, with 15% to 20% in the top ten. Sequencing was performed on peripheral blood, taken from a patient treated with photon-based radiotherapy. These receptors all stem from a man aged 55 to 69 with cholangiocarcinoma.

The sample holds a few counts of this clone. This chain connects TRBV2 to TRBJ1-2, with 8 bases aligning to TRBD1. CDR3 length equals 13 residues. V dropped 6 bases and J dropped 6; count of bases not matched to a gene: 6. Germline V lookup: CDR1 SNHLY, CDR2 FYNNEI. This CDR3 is CASRDRQGHGYTF. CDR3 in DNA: TGTGCCAGCAGAGACCGACAGGGGCATGGCTACACCTTC.

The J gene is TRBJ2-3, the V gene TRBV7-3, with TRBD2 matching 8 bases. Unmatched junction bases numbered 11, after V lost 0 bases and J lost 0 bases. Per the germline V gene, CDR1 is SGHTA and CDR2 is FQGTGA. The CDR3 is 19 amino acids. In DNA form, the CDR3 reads TGTGCCAGCAGCTTAACGGGGGGTACTAGCGGCCTTAGCACAGATACGCAGTATTTT. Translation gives CASSLTGGTSGLSTDTQYF.

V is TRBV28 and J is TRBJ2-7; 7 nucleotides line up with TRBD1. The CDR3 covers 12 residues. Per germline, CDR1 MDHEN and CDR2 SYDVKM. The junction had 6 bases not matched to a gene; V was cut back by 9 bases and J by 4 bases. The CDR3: CASLGQQYEQYF. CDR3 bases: TGTGCCAGTTTGGGACAGCAATACGAGCAGTACTTC.

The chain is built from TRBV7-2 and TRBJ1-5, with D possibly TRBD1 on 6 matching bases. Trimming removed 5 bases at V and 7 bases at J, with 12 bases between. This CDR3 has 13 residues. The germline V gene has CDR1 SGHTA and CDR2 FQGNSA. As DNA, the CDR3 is TGTGCCAGCAGCCCCGGACAGTCACAGCCCCAGCATTTT. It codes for CASSPGQSQPQHF.

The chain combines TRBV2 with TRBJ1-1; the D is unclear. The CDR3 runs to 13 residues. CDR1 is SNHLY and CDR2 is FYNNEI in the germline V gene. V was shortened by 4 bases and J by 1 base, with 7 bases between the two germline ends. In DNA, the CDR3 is TGTGCCAGCAGTGTATCCCGGAACACTGAAGCTTTCTTT. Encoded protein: CASSVSRNTEAFF. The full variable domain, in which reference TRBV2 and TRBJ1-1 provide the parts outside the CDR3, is EPEVTQTPSHQVTQMGQEVILRCVPISNHLYFYWYRQILGQKVEFLVSFYNNEISEKSEIFDDQFSVERPDGSNFTLKIRSTKLEDSAMYFCASSVSRNTEAFFGQGTRLTVV.

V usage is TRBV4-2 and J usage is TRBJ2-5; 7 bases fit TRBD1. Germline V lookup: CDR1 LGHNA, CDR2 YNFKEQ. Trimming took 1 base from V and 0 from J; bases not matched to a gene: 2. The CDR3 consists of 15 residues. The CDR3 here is CASSQATGDQETQYF. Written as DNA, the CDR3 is TGTGCCAGCAGCCAAGCAACAGGGGACCAAGAGACCCAGTACTTC.

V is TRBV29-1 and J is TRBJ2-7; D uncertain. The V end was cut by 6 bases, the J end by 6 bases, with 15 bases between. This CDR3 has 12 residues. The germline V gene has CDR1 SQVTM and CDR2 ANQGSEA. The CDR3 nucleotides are TGCAGCGTGGACCTCGGTGGGCGCGAGCAGTACTTC. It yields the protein CSVDLGGREQYF.

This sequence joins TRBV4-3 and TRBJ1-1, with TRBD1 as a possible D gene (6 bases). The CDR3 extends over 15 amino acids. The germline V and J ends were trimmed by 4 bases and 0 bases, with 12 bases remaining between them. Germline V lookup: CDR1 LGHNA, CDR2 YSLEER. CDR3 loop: CASSRNRAMNTEAFF. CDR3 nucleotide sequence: TGCGCCAGCAGCCGAAACAGGGCCATGAACACTGAAGCTTTCTTT.

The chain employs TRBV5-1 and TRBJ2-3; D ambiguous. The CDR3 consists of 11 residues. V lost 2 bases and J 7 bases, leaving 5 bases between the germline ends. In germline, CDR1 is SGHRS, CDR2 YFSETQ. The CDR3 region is CASSFGHTQYF. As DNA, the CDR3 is TGCGCCAGCAGCTTCGGGCATACGCAGTATTTT.

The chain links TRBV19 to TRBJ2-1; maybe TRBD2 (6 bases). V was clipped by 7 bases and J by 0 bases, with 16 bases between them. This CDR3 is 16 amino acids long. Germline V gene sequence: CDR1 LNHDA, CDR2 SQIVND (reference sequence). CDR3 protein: CASKAQGLGSYNEQFF. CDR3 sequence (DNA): TGTGCCAGTAAGGCTCAGGGACTTGGCTCCTACAATGAGCAGTTCTTC.

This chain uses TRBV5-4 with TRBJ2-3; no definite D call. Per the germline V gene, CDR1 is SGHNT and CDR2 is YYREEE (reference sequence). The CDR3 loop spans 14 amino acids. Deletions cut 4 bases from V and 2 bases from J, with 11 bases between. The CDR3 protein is CASSPFITTDTQYF. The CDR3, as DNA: TGTGCCAGCAGCCCGTTCATCACCACAGATACGCAGTATTTT.

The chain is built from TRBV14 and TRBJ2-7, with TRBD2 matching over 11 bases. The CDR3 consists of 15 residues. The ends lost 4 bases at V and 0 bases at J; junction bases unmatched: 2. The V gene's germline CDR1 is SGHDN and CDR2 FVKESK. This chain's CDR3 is CASSRTSGSSYEQYF. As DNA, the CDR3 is TGTGCCAGCAGCCGCACTAGCGGGAGCTCCTACGAGCAGTACTTC. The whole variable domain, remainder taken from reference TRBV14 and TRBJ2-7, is EAGVTQFPSHSVIEKGQTVTLRCDPISGHDNLYWYRRVMGKEIKFLLHFVKESKQDESGMPNNRFLAERTGGTYSTLKVQPAELEDSGVYFCASSRTSGSSYEQYFGPGTRLTVT.

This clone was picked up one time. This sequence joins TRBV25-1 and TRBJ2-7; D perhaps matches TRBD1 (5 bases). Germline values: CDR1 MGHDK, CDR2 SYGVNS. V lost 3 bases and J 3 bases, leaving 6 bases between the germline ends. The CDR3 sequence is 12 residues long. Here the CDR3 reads CASSETVYEQYF. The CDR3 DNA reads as TGTGCCAGCAGTGAGACAGTCTACGAGCAGTACTTC.

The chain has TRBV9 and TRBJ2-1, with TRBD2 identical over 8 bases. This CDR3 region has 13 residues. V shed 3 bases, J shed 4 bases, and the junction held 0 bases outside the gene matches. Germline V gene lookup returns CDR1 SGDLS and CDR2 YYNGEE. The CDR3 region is CASSAGGYNEQFF. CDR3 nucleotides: TGTGCCAGCAGCGCGGGGGGGTACAATGAGCAGTTCTTC.

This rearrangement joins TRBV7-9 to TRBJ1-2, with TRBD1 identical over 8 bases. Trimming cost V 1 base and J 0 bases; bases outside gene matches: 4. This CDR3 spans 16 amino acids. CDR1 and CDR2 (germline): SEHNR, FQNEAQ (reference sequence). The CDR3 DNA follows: TGTGCCAGCAGCTTAGGGGGACAGGCGTCTAACTATGGCTACACCTTC. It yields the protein CASSLGGQASNYGYTF.

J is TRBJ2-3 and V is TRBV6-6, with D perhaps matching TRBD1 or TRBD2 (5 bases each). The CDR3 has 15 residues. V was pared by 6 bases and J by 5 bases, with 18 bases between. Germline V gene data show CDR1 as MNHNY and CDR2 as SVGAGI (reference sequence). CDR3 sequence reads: CASSPRDPPGDTQYF. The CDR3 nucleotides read TGTGCCAGCAGCCCACGGGACCCGCCAGGAGATACGCAGTATTTT.

Here the CDR3 DNA reads TGCGCCAGCAGCTTGAAGCCCTCGGTCACAGATACGCAGTATTTT. Its protein is CASSLKPSVTDTQYF. The rearrangement links TRBV5-1 to TRBJ2-3; D ambiguous. The CDR3 extends over 15 amino acids. Germline V gene lookup returns CDR1 SGHRS and CDR2 YFSETQ. V was cut by 1 base and J by 2 bases, with 11 bases left in between.

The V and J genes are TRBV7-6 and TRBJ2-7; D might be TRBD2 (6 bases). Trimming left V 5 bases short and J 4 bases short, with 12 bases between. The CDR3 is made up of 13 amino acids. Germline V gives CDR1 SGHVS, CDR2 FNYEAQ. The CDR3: CASSPKGTYEQYF. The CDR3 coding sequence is TGTGCCAGCAGCCCTAAAGGGACTTACGAGCAGTACTTC. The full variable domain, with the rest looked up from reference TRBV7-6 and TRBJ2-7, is GAGVSQSPRYKVTKRGQDVALRCDPISGHVSLYWYRQALGQGPEFLTYFNYEAQQDKSGLPNDRFSAERPEGSISTLTIQRTEQRDSAMYRCASSPKGTYEQYFGPGTRLTVT.

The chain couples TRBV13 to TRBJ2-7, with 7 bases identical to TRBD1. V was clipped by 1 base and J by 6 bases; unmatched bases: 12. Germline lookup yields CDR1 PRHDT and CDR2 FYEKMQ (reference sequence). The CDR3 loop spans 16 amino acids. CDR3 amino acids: CASSLAVGHPGGEQYF. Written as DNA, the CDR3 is TGTGCCAGCAGCTTAGCTGTCGGACACCCAGGGGGCGAGCAGTACTTC. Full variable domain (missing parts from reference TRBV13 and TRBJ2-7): AAGVIQSPRHLIKEKRETATLKCYPIPRHDTVYWYQQGPGQDPQFLISFYEKMQSDKGSIPDRFSAQQFSDYHSELNMSSLELGDSALYFCASSLAVGHPGGEQYFGPGTRLTVT.